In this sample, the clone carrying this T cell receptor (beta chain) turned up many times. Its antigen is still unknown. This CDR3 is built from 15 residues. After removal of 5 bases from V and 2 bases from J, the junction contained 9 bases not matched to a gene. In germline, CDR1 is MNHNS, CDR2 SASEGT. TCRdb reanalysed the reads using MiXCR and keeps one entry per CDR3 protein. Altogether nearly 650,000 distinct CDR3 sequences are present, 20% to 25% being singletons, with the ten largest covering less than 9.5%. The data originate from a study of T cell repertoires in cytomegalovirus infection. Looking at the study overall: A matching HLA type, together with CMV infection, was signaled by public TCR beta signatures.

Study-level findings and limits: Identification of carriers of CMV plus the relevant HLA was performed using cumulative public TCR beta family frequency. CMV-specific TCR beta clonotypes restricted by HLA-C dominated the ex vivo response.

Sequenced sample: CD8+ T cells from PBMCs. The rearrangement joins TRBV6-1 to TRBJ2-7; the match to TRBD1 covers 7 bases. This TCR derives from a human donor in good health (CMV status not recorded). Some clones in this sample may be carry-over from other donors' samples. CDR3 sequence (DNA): TGTGCCAGCAGTCGTCAGGGGGACCTCCCCTACGAGCAGTACTTC. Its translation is CASSRQGDLPYEQYF.